A single sample gave rise to the 23 T cell receptor beta chains below, sequenced in a study of blood T cell repertoires in COVID-19. Measured with immunoSEQ multiplex PCR; TCRdb has only the in-frame clones, and not every one. In the table there are some 170,000 clones, 87% of which are singletons. The source material was peripheral blood. These receptors all stem from a woman in her forties or fifties with acute or convalescent COVID-19.

This chain connects TRBV7-9 to TRBJ1-3; no firm D call. The CDR3 loop spans 15 amino acids. Trimming stripped 1 base from V and 4 bases from J, with 11 bases between. Germline assignment: CDR1 SEHNR and CDR2 FQNEAQ (reference sequence). CDR3 in amino acids: CASSLEGDEGNTIYF. CDR3 nucleotides: TGTGCCAGCAGCTTAGAGGGAGATGAAGGAAACACCATATATTTT.

The table lists this clone with a count of one. The chain employs TRBV9 and TRBJ1-4; D is unclear. Germline V gene sequence: CDR1 SGDLS, CDR2 YYNGEE. The CDR3 runs to 15 residues. Trimming removed 3 bases at V and 8 bases at J, with 17 bases between. The CDR3 nucleotides read TGTGCCAGCAGCGCCCGAGTTTCGGGAGGGGAAAAACTGTTTTTT. Translation: CASSARVSGGEKLFF.

As DNA, the CDR3 is TGTGCCAGCAGCCTCGGACAGGGGATAGCCCAGCATTTT. Its protein is CASSLGQGIAQHF. The chain is built from TRBV3-1 (or the pseudogene TRBV3-2) and TRBJ1-5, with 9 bases aligning to TRBD1. Losses at the gene ends were 4 bases for V and 11 bases for J; bases not matched to a gene: 6. The CDR3 contains 13 residues. The V gene's germline CDR1 is LGHDT and CDR2 YNNKEL (reference sequence).

The chain is built from TRBV11-1 and TRBJ1-2, with TRBD1 matching over 7 bases. The CDR3 loop spans 13 amino acids. V was pared by 8 bases and J by 4 bases, with 7 bases of the junction left unmatched. CDR1 and CDR2 (germline): SGHAT, FQDESV (reference sequence). CDR3 sequence (DNA): TGTGCCAGCGGGTCCGGGACAGCCTATGGCTACACCTTC. Translated, it gives CASGSGTAYGYTF.

This chain's CDR3 is CAISTGLAGVGGAETQYF. The CDR3 DNA reads as TGTGCCATCAGTACGGGACTAGCGGGAGTTGGAGGGGCGGAGACCCAGTACTTC. This rearrangement joins TRBV10-3 to TRBJ2-5, with TRBD2 matching 14 bases. The germline gives CDR1 ENHRY, CDR2 SYGVKD. Losses at the gene ends were 5 bases for V and 5 bases for J; bases not matched to a gene: 13. The CDR3 runs to 18 residues.

A few counts support this clone. This chain uses TRBV19 with TRBJ1-4; TRBD1 aligns across 11 bases. V shed 4 bases, J shed 3 bases, and the junction held 4 bases outside the gene matches. The germline gives CDR1 LNHDA, CDR2 SQIVND (reference sequence). This CDR3 spans 16 amino acids. The CDR3 is CASSKDRGQANEKLFF. The CDR3 DNA reads TGTGCCAGTAGTAAGGACAGGGGGCAAGCTAATGAAAAACTGTTTTTT.

The CDR3 region is CASSSGLAGGPSNVQFF. CDR3 DNA sequence: TGTGCCAGCAGCTCCGGACTAGCGGGGGGCCCCTCCAACGTGCAGTTCTTC. The chain joins TRBV7-6 to TRBJ2-1, with 14 bases lining up with TRBD2. CDR3 length: 17 residues. Germline CDR1 SGHVS, CDR2 FNYEAQ. Losses at the gene ends were 4 bases for V and 12 bases for J; bases not matched to a gene: 14.

The chain couples TRBV5-1 to TRBJ2-3; 10 positions agree with TRBD2. Per the germline V gene, CDR1 is SGHRS and CDR2 is YFSETQ. V shed 0 bases and J 6 bases; nucleotides not matched to a gene: 10. The CDR3 is 17 residues long. The CDR3 sequence: CASSLGQGLAAADTQYF. CDR3 DNA: TGCGCCAGCAGCTTGGGACAAGGACTAGCGGCAGCGGATACGCAGTATTTT.

The V gene is TRBV25-1, the J gene TRBJ1-6; D unclear. From germline, CDR1 is MGHDK and CDR2 SYGVNS. The V end was cut by 6 bases, the J end by 6 bases, with 21 bases between. The CDR3 is made up of 17 amino acids. The CDR3 nucleotides read TGTGCCAGCAGGGGATACGCGAACAGCGGCTTTAATTCACCCCTCCACTTT. Protein sequence: CASRGYANSGFNSPLHF.

This clone was counted between two and nine times. CDR3 DNA sequence: TGTGCCAGCAGCTTAAGTCGTCAGGGCGGTGAAAAACTGTTTTTT. This encodes CASSLSRQGGEKLFF. The chain has TRBV11-3 and TRBJ1-4; a weak D match, TRBD1 (5 bases). The CDR3 runs 15 residues. The germline V gene has CDR1 SGHNT and CDR2 YENEEA. Trimming removed 2 bases from V and 7 bases from J, with 14 bases in between.

The V gene is TRBV3-1 (or the pseudogene TRBV3-2), the J gene TRBJ1-6, with D uncertain. V lost 1 base and J lost 3, with 7 bases in between. CDR3 size: 15 residues. From germline, CDR1 is LGHDT and CDR2 YNNKEL (reference sequence). The CDR3 sequence is CASSQGQNYNSPLHF. The CDR3 nucleotides read TGTGCCAGCAGCCAAGGGCAGAACTATAATTCACCCCTCCACTTT.

The rearrangement uses TRBV5-8 and TRBJ1-2, with D perhaps matching TRBD1 (6 bases). V was clipped by 2 bases and J by 0 bases, with 11 bases between them. This CDR3 has 15 amino acids. CDR1 SGHTS and CDR2 YDEGEE come from the germline V gene. CDR3 sequence (DNA): TGTGCCAGCAGCTTCGACAGGCCAACTAACTATGGCTACACCTTC. It is translated as CASSFDRPTNYGYTF. Based on the CDR3 plus reference TRBV5-8 and TRBJ1-2, the full variable domain is EAGVTQSPTHLIKTRGQQATLRCSPISGHTSVYWYQQALGLGLQFLLWYDEGEERNRGNFPPRFSGRQFPNYSSELNVNALELEDSALYLCASSFDRPTNYGYTFGSGTRLTVV.

This clone was seen a handful of times. In DNA form, the CDR3 reads TGTGCCAGCAGCTACCCGAGGGTTCAGGGGACCGGGGAGCTGTTTTTT. Translation gives CASSYPRVQGTGELFF. This chain uses TRBV7-9 with TRBJ2-2; a possible D gene is TRBD1 (6 bases). V was clipped by 4 bases and J by 5 bases, with 17 bases between them. This CDR3 has 16 amino acids. Germline loops: CDR1 SEHNR, CDR2 FQNEAQ (reference sequence).

V usage is TRBV2 and J usage is TRBJ2-7; 11 bases match TRBD2. This CDR3 spans 14 amino acids. Per the germline V gene, CDR1 is SNHLY and CDR2 is FYNNEI. V trimming: 7 bases; J trimming: 0 bases; junction bases outside the gene matches: 2. The CDR3, as DNA: TGTGCCAGCACGGGACTAGCGGTCTCCTACGAGCAGTACTTC. Its translation is CASTGLAVSYEQYF.

The rearrangement joins TRBV5-4 to TRBJ2-5; 9 bases map to TRBD1. Trimming cost V 4 bases and J 4 bases; bases outside gene matches: 8. This CDR3 is 15 amino acids long. Germline CDR1 SGHNT, CDR2 YYREEE (reference sequence). For the CDR3, the DNA is TGTGCCAGCAGCCCTGGGACAGGGAGTGGAGAGACCCAGTACTTC. This codes for CASSPGTGSGETQYF.

This clone has a single count. The chain combines TRBV5-6 with TRBJ2-7, with D maybe TRBD2 (6 bases). The CDR3 totals 15 residues. Between the trimmed V and J ends, which lost 3 bases and 2 bases, there was a span of 15 bases. The germline gives CDR1 SGHDT, CDR2 YYEEEE. CDR3 in amino acids: CASSSPGVIAYEQYF. The DNA of the CDR3 is TGTGCCAGCAGCTCCCCGGGGGTTATCGCCTACGAGCAGTACTTC. The full variable domain, rest sourced from reference TRBV5-6 and TRBJ2-7, is DAGVTQSPTHLIKTRGQQVTLRCSPKSGHDTVSWYQQALGQGPQFIFQYYEEEERQRGNFPDRFSGHQFPNYSSELNVNALLLGDSALYLCASSSPGVIAYEQYFGPGTRLTVT.

DNA for the CDR3: TGTGCCAGCTCACCGAGACAGGGGTCCTACAATGAGCAGTTCTTC. Translated: CASSPRQGSYNEQFF. The V gene is TRBV18, the J gene TRBJ2-1; 8 nucleotides match TRBD1. Germline CDR1 is KGHSH and CDR2 is LQKENI. V gave up 3 bases and J gave up 1 base; unmatched junction bases: 2. The CDR3 sequence is 15 residues long.

V gene TRBV7-2 combines with J gene TRBJ1-1, with D hard to call. The CDR3 has 16 residues. Germline loops: CDR1 SGHTA, CDR2 FQGNSA. V was cut by 1 base and J by 5 bases, with 17 bases left in between. This CDR3 reads CASSLVASHSGTEAFF. The CDR3 nucleotides are TGTGCCAGCAGCTTAGTTGCCTCACACAGTGGGACTGAAGCTTTCTTT.

This chain uses TRBV5-1 with TRBJ1-1; D remains ambiguous. V lost 0 bases to trimming and J lost 3 bases, with 9 bases between them. CDR3 length: 14 amino acids. CDR1 and CDR2 (germline): SGHRS, YFSETQ. CDR3 region: CASSLEKTDTEAFF. The CDR3 DNA sequence: TGCGCCAGCAGCTTGGAAAAAACGGACACTGAAGCTTTCTTT.

The chain combines TRBV6-6 with TRBJ2-7, with TRBD2 identical over 8 bases. Germline-derived CDR1 and CDR2 are MNHNY and SVGAGI (reference sequence). The CDR3 length is 15 residues. V gave up 5 bases and J gave up 1 base; unmatched junction bases: 7. The CDR3 loop reads CASSPSGGKSYEQYF. The DNA of the CDR3 is TGTGCCAGCAGTCCAAGCGGGGGCAAGTCCTACGAGCAGTACTTC.

The chain links TRBV18 to TRBJ2-3; 8 positions match TRBD2. V shed 3 bases and J 2 bases; nucleotides not matched to a gene: 4. This CDR3 has 15 amino acids. The germline V gene has CDR1 KGHSH and CDR2 LQKENI. The CDR3 DNA sequence: TGTGCCAGCTCACCGGGACTAGAGGTCACAGATACGCAGTATTTT. It encodes CASSPGLEVTDTQYF.

V gene TRBV18 combines with J gene TRBJ1-6, with D tentatively TRBD1 (5 bases). The CDR3 consists of 13 residues. V shed 6 bases and J shed 4 bases, with 7 bases lying between them. From germline, CDR1 is KGHSH and CDR2 LQKENI. DNA of the CDR3: TGTGCCAGCTCCGACAGTTATAATTCACCCCTCCACTTT. Amino acid sequence: CASSDSYNSPLHF.

This sequence joins TRBV5-1 and TRBJ2-3; 11 nucleotides line up with TRBD2. The CDR3 length is 17 residues. CDR1 is SGHRS, CDR2 YFSETQ, per germline. The J segment lost 2 bases and the V segment lost 2 bases, leaving 7 bases of the junction unmatched. CDR3 protein: CASSFGASGGITDTQYF. For the CDR3, the DNA is TGCGCCAGCAGCTTTGGGGCTAGCGGGGGGATCACAGATACGCAGTATTTT.